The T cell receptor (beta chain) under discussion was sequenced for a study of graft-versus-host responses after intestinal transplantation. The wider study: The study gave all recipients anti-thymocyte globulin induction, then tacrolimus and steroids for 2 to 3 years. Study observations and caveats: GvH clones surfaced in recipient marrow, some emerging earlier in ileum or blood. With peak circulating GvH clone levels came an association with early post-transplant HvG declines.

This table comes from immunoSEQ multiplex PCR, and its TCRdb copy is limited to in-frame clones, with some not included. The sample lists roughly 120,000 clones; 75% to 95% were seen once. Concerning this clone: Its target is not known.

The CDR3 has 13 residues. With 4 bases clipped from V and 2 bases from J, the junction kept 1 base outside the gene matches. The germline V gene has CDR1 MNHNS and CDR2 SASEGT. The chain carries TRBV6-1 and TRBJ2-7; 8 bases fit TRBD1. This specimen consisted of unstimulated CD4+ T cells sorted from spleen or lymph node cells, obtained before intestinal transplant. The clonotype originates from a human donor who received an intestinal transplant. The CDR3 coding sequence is TGTGCCAGCAGTGGGACAGGGCCCTACGAGCAGTACTTC. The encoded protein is CASSGTGPYEQYF.